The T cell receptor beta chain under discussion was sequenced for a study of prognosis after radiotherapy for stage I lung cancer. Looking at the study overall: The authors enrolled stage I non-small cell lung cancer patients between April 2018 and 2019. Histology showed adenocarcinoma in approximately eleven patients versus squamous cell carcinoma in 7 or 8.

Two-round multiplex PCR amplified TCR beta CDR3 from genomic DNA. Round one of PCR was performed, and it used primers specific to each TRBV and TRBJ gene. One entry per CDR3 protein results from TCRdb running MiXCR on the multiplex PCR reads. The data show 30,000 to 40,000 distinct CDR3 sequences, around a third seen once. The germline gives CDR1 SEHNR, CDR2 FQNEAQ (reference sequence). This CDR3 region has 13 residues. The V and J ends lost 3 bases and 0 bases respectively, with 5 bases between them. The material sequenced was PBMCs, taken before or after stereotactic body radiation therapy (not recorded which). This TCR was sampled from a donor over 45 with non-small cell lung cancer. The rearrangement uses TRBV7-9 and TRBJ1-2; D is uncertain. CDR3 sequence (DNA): TGTGCCAGCAGCTTCGGGACTAACTATGGCTACACCTTC. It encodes CASSFGTNYGYTF. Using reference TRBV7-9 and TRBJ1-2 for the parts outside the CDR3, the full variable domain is DTGVSQNPRHKITKRGQNVTFRCDPISEHNRLYWYRQTLGQGPEFLTYFQNEAQLEKSRLLSDRFSAERPKGSFSTLEIQRTEQGDSAMYLCASSFGTNYGYTFGSGTRLTVV.